Listed here is a single T cell receptor beta chain. The data originate from a study of glioma-infiltrating T cells after dendritic cell vaccination. The overall study: Monocyte-derived dendritic cells, cultured less than 8 days with IL-4 and GM-CSF, were pulsed with autologous tumor lysate.

Germline CDR1 and CDR2: SGHVS and FNYEAQ. The CDR3 contains 17 residues. Trimming pared 3 bases from V and 7 bases from J, leaving 22 bases between. The repertoire was sequenced with immunoSEQ multiplex PCR; TCRdb's copy has only in-frame clones and lacks some. The sample carries 95,000 or so clones, roughly 84% recorded once. The V call is TRBV7-6, the J call TRBJ2-1; D unclear. This specimen consisted of blood, obtained before dendritic cell vaccination. The sequence derives from a human donor with glioblastoma. CDR3: CASSLWPSTSSGNEQFF. DNA of the CDR3: TGTGCCAGCAGCTTGTGGCCGTCGACTTCGTCCGGGAATGAGCAGTTCTTC.